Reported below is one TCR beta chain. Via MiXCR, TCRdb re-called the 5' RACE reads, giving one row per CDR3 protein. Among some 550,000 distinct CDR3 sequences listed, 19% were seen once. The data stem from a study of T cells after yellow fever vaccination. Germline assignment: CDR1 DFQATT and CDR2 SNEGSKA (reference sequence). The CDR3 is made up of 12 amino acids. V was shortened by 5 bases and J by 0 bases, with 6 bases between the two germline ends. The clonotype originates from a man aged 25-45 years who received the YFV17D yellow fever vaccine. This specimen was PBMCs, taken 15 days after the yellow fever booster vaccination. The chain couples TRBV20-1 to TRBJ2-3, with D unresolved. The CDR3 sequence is CSASRSTDTQYF. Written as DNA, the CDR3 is TGCAGTGCTTCGAGGAGCACAGATACGCAGTATTTT.